This T cell receptor beta chain was identified during a study of beta chain features in type 1 diabetes (dated by TCRdb to 2017 to 2018). A note on the overall study: Mean age, gender distribution, total cell number and subset yield were not different between patients and healthy donors. Regulatory and stem cell-like memory subsets were isolated from only 8 patients and about 8 healthy donors, whereas naive and central memory subsets came from all 30 or so donors. Across all samples, some 100,000,000 sorted cells were examined, and cell number per subset correlated strongly with RNA yield. In the study, recently diagnosed type 1 diabetes patients and matched healthy donors were compared on the TCRB repertoires of their sorted circulating CD4+ T cell subsets.

All of the isolated RNA was reverse transcribed with the High Capacity cDNA Reverse Transcription Kit, so expressed TCRB transcripts were sequenced. Naive, central memory and regulatory T cell samples underwent deep immunoSEQ sequencing, averaging about 3.5 million total reads per sample. After sorted cells were lysed in RLT buffer, RNA was extracted with DNase-treated RNeasy Micro or Mini kits, with the choice depending on cell number. To prevent cross-contamination, each cell subset was processed individually, whereas patient and healthy donor samples were processed jointly. TCRB sequences were amplified from cDNA with the immunoSEQ multiplex PCR, producing 87-bp fragments spanning the CDR3 region. The amplicons were sequenced using the Illumina HiSeq platform. The paper's processing steps were these. PCR bias was computationally corrected using synthetic template baselines, reads within Hamming distance 2 were collapsed, and singletons that could not be merged were discarded. By aligning reads against IMGT, V, D and J genes, CDR3 length, and insertions or deletions at six rearrangement sites were assigned. Within each subset, clonotype counts were normalized to sorted cell number, after which true diversity and Gini coefficients were computed with the tcR R package. Repertoire sharing was quantified using the overlap coefficient calculated on TCRB nucleotide sequences. Entries here come from immuneACCESS through TCRdb and include only in-frame sequences with V and J called. Some clones fail to appear in such tables; in the studies checked, an unresolved V gene covers under half of the shortfall, and the cause of the remainder is unknown. V, J and clone size were drawn from that table, and D and trimming were deduced from the DNA. Across this sample there are some 150,000 clones, with more than 10% seen only once. The ten largest clonotypes hold approximately 1.3% of the sample.

Each donor gave one peripheral blood draw, averaging approximately 0.11 L, which was collected into heparinised tubes. Naive, central memory, regulatory and stem cell-like memory CD4+ T cells were sorted on a BD FACSAria II using a panel including CD45RO, CCR7, CD25, CD127, CD95 and CD27. Every sorted population had a purity above 95%. PBMCs were isolated immediately by Lymphoprep density gradient centrifugation and stained directly without culture. Samples were stained and sorted in pairs, with one healthy donor and one patient per experiment, so that batch effects were minimized. This clone has only a few counts. Its antigen remains undetermined. One base away there is no much larger clone; base qualities are not given. From a lookup of the germline V gene, CDR1 and CDR2 are SGHTA and FQGTGA. The CDR3 holds 16 amino acids from the cysteine to the phenylalanine. The CDR3 DNA has 48 bases and is translated from base 1. Compared with germline, V lacks 5 bases and J lacks 0 bases; bases without a gene match: 5.

Points the paper makes about the study in general: Sequencing cDNA rather than genomic DNA could over-represent highly expressing activated cells, although activation and CD3 levels did not differ between groups. Type 1 diabetes patients showed a moderate but significant shortening of TCRB CDR3 length in all four CD4+ subsets. Naive, central memory and regulatory TCRB repertoires appeared to be more alike among patients than among healthy donors. Only small numbers of individuals were included in the HLA sub-analyses, which left unresolved whether HLA type had any influence on TCRB rearrangement. Shorter templates might be favored by PCR, yet because patient and control samples were amplified and corrected together, any such skew would affect both groups equally. Fewer insertions and more nucleotide deletions at VDJ recombination sites were observed in patients with type 1 diabetes, implying thymic rearrangement abnormalities.

The origin of this receptor is a man aged 18 to 29 with type 1 diabetes. The rearranged chain carries TRBV7-3 and TRBJ2-1; 9 bases in the middle match TRBD1. Sequencing was carried out using central memory CD4+ T cells from blood. The DNA is TGTGCCAGCAGCACCGGGACAGGGAACTCCTACAATGAGCAGTTCTTC. Its translation is CASSTGTGNSYNEQFF.